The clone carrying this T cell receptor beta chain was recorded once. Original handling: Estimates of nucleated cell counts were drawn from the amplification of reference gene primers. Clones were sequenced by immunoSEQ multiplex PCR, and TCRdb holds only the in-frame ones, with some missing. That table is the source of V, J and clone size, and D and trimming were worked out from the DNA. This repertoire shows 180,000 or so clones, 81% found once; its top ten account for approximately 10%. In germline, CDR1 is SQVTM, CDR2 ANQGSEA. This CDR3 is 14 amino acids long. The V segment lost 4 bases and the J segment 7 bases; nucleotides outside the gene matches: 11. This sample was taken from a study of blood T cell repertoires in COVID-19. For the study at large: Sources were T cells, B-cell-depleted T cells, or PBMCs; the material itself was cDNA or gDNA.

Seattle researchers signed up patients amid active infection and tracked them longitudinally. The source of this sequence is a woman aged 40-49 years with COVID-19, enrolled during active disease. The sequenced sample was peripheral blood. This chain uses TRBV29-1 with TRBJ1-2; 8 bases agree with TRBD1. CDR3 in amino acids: CSVVSPDRVPGYTF. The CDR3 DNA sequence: TGCAGCGTTGTTTCTCCGGACAGGGTTCCTGGCTACACCTTC.